Listed below are T cell receptor beta chains from one sample, sequenced in a study of human T cells and chemical hapten exposure. TCRdb fed the RACE reads into MiXCR, producing one record per CDR3 protein. The sample records fewer than 200,000 distinct CDR3 sequences, around 30% being singletons. The sequences come from whole blood, collected in connection with sensitization to the hapten diphenylcyclopropenone (DPC). The receptors here all came from a woman aged 25 to 39 with alopecia areata. Some clones in this sample may be carry-over from other donors' samples. Each CDR3 is given with its conserved first and last residue. Fields, in order: D gene, V gene, clone size, J gene, CDR3 protein, CDR3 DNA. The D gene is left open where the match is weak. For some rows the clone size is stated as once, few or many, or as a class when expanded; others skip it.

TRBD2	TRBV5-1	.	TRBJ2-1	CASSSLGSGSYNEQFF	TGCGCCAGCAGCTCCTTGGGTAGCGGGAGTTACAATGAGCAGTTCTTC
TRBD1	TRBV5-6	.	TRBJ1-2	CASSPSTGSGGYTF	TGTGCCAGCAGCCCTTCGACAGGGAGTGGTGGCTACACCTTC
TRBD1	TRBV4-1	.	TRBJ1-2	CASSQAGQGLYGYTF	TGCGCCAGCAGCCAAGCTGGACAGGGCCTCTATGGCTACACCTTC
.	TRBV7-3	.	TRBJ1-1	CASRNQGGTEAFF	TGTGCCAGCAGGAACCAGGGTGGGACTGAAGCTTTCTTT
.	TRBV27	.	TRBJ1-6	CASSLARQNNSPLHF	TGTGCCAGCAGTTTGGCCCGGCAGAATAATTCACCCCTCCACTTT
.	TRBV11-2	.	TRBJ1-2	CASSHDLPANYGYTF	TGTGCCAGCAGCCACGACCTTCCAGCTAACTATGGCTACACCTTC
.	TRBV20-1	.	TRBJ1-5	CSARGGAEDQPQHF	TGCAGTGCTAGAGGGGGCGCGGAAGATCAGCCCCAGCATTTT
.	TRBV10-3	.	TRBJ1-5	CAISEGAQPQHF	TGTGCCATCAGTGAGGGGGCCCAGCCCCAGCATTTT
.	TRBV6-2/TRBV6-3	.	TRBJ2-1	CASSRQTSYNEQFF	TGTGCCAGCAGTCGACAGACCTCCTACAATGAGCAGTTCTTC
TRBD1	TRBV29-1	.	TRBJ2-5	CSVPRDSLQETQYF	TGCAGCGTCCCCCGGGACAGCCTCCAAGAGACCCAGTACTTC
.	TRBV9	.	TRBJ2-3	CASSVEGRTFTDTQYF	TGTGCCAGCAGCGTAGAAGGACGGACTTTCACAGATACGCAGTATTTT
.	TRBV4-1	.	TRBJ1-1	CASSTGFGPGTEAFF	TGCGCCAGCAGTACAGGGTTTGGTCCGGGCACTGAAGCTTTCTTT
.	TRBV7-6	many	TRBJ1-1	CASSLESGFNTEAFF	TGTGCCAGCAGCTTAGAGTCGGGGTTTAACACTGAAGCTTTCTTT
TRBD1	TRBV9	few	TRBJ2-7	CASSWEGQGGEQYF	TGTGCCAGCAGCTGGGAGGGACAGGGAGGCGAGCAGTACTTC
.	TRBV29-1	once	TRBJ1-5	CSVMTPDQPQHF	TGCAGCGTAATGACGCCCGATCAGCCCCAGCATTTT
.	TRBV28	.	TRBJ2-7	CASSPPSHGGVEQYF	TGTGCCAGCAGTCCGCCATCCCACGGAGGGGTCGAGCAGTACTTC
TRBD1	TRBV5-4	few	TRBJ2-2	CASRTGTGRSGELFF	TGTGCCAGCAGGACCGGGACAGGAAGATCCGGGGAGCTGTTTTTT
TRBD1	TRBV7-2	.	TRBJ2-3	CASSSRRGQLTDTQYF	TGTGCCAGCAGCTCGCGTCGGGGACAGCTCACAGATACGCAGTATTTT
.	TRBV5-1	.	TRBJ2-2	CASSLGLNTGELFF	TGCGCCAGCAGCTTGGGACTCAACACCGGGGAGCTGTTTTTT
.	TRBV28	few	TRBJ1-1	CASSLEGPPGAEAFF	TGTGCCAGCAGTTTGGAGGGTCCCCCCGGCGCTGAAGCTTTCTTT
.	TRBV4-1	few	TRBJ2-1	CASSQRVTGLSYNEQFF	TGCGCCAGCAGCCAAAGGGTCACCGGCTTATCCTACAATGAGCAGTTCTTC
.	TRBV5-1	.	TRBJ2-1	CASSLRPPNEQFF	TGCGCCAGCAGCTTGAGGCCTCCCAATGAGCAGTTCTTC
.	TRBV9	few	TRBJ1-3	CASSPRGQYSGNTIYF	TGTGCCAGCAGCCCACGGGGGCAGTACTCTGGAAACACCATATATTTT
TRBD2	TRBV7-2	few	TRBJ2-5	CASSPPERGEETQYF	TGTGCCAGCAGCCCCCCCGAGCGGGGTGAGGAGACCCAGTACTTC
TRBD1	TRBV6-1	.	TRBJ2-3	CASREKDRGSTDTQYF	TGTGCCAGCAGGGAAAAGGACAGGGGTAGCACAGATACGCAGTATTTT
.	TRBV7-6	.	TRBJ1-1	CASSFNPANTEAFF	TGTGCCAGCAGCTTTAACCCCGCGAACACTGAAGCTTTCTTT
.	TRBV28	.	TRBJ2-2	CASSHPTTGELFF	TGTGCCAGCAGCCACCCGACCACCGGGGAGCTGTTTTTT
.	TRBV7-2	.	TRBJ1-2	CASSLEAGQGYGYTF	TGTGCCAGCAGCTTAGAGGCAGGGCAAGGCTATGGCTACACCTTC
.	TRBV10-1	.	TRBJ1-4	CASSGTTKEKLFF	TGCGCCAGCAGCGGGACGACGAAGGAAAAACTGTTTTTT
TRBD2	TRBV2	few	TRBJ2-7	CASKRLADHYEQYF	TGTGCCAGCAAAAGACTAGCGGACCACTACGAGCAGTACTTC
.	TRBV28	many	TRBJ1-4	CASSQTSEKLFF	TGTGCCAGCAGTCAGACCAGTGAAAAACTGTTTTTT
.	TRBV10-3	.	TRBJ1-5	CAISEGQLSQPQHF	TGTGCCATCAGTGAGGGACAGCTTTCTCAGCCCCAGCATTTT
TRBD1	TRBV10-1	.	TRBJ2-3	CASILIRDRGPPPTDTQYF	TGCGCCAGCATTCTAATCCGGGACAGGGGGCCCCCACCCACAGATACGCAGTATTTT
.	TRBV4-3	.	TRBJ2-3	CASSRFPGVDTQYF	TGCGCCAGCAGCCGATTTCCGGGCGTGGATACGCAGTATTTT
TRBD2	TRBV20-1	few	TRBJ2-7	CSASSGTKPSYEQYF	TGCAGTGCTTCCTCCGGGACTAAACCCTCCTACGAGCAGTACTTC
.	TRBV15	.	TRBJ1-5	CATSRDNRQPQHF	TGTGCCACCAGCAGAGATAATCGACAGCCCCAGCATTTT
TRBD1	TRBV25-1	many	TRBJ1-1	CASSGQGRTEAFF	TGTGCCAGCAGTGGACAGGGGCGAACTGAAGCTTTCTTT
.	TRBV5-5	.	TRBJ1-6	CASSSGSNSPLHF	TGTGCCAGCAGCTCAGGGTCCAATTCACCCCTCCACTTT
.	TRBV5-1	.	TRBJ1-1	CASSLSPGTEAFF	TGCGCCAGCAGCTTGTCCCCTGGGACTGAAGCTTTCTTT
.	TRBV6-1	.	TRBJ2-7	CASSEAVGAGYEQYF	TGTGCCAGCAGTGAAGCGGTAGGGGCCGGGTACGAGCAGTACTTC
.	TRBV5-1	many	TRBJ2-7	CASSLWASGQGQVYEQYF	TGCGCCAGCAGCTTGTGGGCCTCGGGGCAGGGCCAGGTGTACGAGCAGTACTTC
TRBD2	TRBV28	few	TRBJ2-3	CASSGGGITDTQYF	TGTGCCAGCAGCGGCGGGGGGATAACGGATACGCAGTATTTT
TRBD1	TRBV7-9	.	TRBJ2-7	CASRTGAGTGVTEQYF	TGTGCCAGCAGAACCGGGGCCGGGACAGGGGTAACCGAGCAGTACTTC
.	TRBV7-8	.	TRBJ2-6	CASSLVPGEYSGANVLTF	TGTGCCAGCAGCTTAGTCCCCGGGGAGTACTCTGGGGCCAACGTCCTGACTTTC
TRBD2	TRBV5-1	.	TRBJ2-1	CASSPERGVFNEQFF	TGCGCCAGCAGCCCCGAGCGGGGGGTTTTCAATGAGCAGTTCTTC
TRBD2	TRBV5-4	few	TRBJ2-7	CATSGGPNYEQYF	TGTGCCACCAGCGGGGGTCCGAACTACGAGCAGTACTTC
.	TRBV29-1	.	TRBJ2-3	CSVGRGGLDTQYF	TGCAGCGTTGGGCGCGGGGGCTTAGATACGCAGTATTTT
.	TRBV29-1	few	TRBJ2-1	CSVGSHGGEQFF	TGCAGCGTTGGTTCCCACGGGGGTGAGCAGTTCTTC
TRBD1	TRBV4-1	few	TRBJ1-4	CASSQGDRDGVKLFF	TGCGCCAGCAGCCAGGGGGACAGGGATGGGGTAAAACTGTTTTTT
.	TRBV5-1	.	TRBJ1-2	CASSLEADRAGGGYTF	TGCGCCAGCAGCTTGGAGGCGGACCGGGCGGGTGGGGGCTACACCTTC